The 27 T cell receptor beta chains in this list originate from one sample, sequenced in a study of T cells in tumors after PD-1 blockade. Produced via immunoSEQ multiplex PCR; TCRdb's table is partial and in-frame only. The sample contains around 21,000 clones, approximately 84% of which appear only once. This sample comprised PBMCs, obtained after anti-PD-1 therapy. The receptors originated from a human donor with advanced basal cell or squamous cell carcinoma (not recorded which).

J is TRBJ2-1 and V is TRBV2; D ambiguous. V lost 2 bases to trimming and J lost 7 bases, with 9 bases between them. Germline lookup yields CDR1 SNHLY and CDR2 FYNNEI. The CDR3 spans 13 residues. The CDR3 is CASSEYARNEQFF. CDR3 bases: TGTGCCAGCAGTGAATACGCGCGTAATGAGCAGTTCTTC.

This chain links TRBV7-9 with TRBJ1-5; D is undetermined. The V end was cut by 5 bases, the J end by 1 base, with 6 bases between. The CDR3 totals 13 residues. Germline assignment: CDR1 SEHNR and CDR2 FQNEAQ (reference sequence). CDR3 protein: CASSPGSNQPQHF. The CDR3 DNA reads as TGTGCCAGCAGCCCAGGAAGCAATCAGCCCCAGCATTTT.

The CDR3: CASSKQTPEQFF. The CDR3 nucleotides read TGTGCCAGCAGCAAACAGACCCCAGAGCAGTTCTTC. The chain links TRBV21-1 to TRBJ2-1. TRBV21-1 is marked as a pseudogene. The CDR3 is 12 amino acids.

This clone has only one observation. J is TRBJ1-1 and V is TRBV5-1; the D gene is possibly TRBD1 (5 bases). The CDR3 covers 13 residues. Trimming cost V 3 bases and J 1 base, with 7 bases left between them. The germline gives CDR1 SGHRS, CDR2 YFSETQ. The CDR3 DNA is TGCGCCAGCAGCTCCCAGGGGAACACTGAAGCTTTCTTT. This translates into CASSSQGNTEAFF.

This clone appeared a few times. The chain recombines TRBV3-1 (or the pseudogene TRBV3-2) with TRBJ2-1; no firm D call. The germline V gene has CDR1 LGHDT and CDR2 YNNKEL (reference sequence). Trimming took off 1 base at V and 12 bases at J, with 10 bases between the two ends. The CDR3 length is 12 residues. The CDR3 sequence is CASSQGSLGQFF. The CDR3 DNA reads as TGTGCCAGCAGCCAAGGCTCTCTGGGGCAGTTCTTC.

This chain uses TRBV9 with TRBJ2-2, with 8 bases matching TRBD2. With 0 bases clipped from V and 4 bases from J, the junction kept 2 bases outside the gene matches. The CDR3 is made up of 15 amino acids. Germline lookup yields CDR1 SGDLS and CDR2 YYNGEE. Here the CDR3 reads CASSVELAVTGELFF. CDR3 coding DNA: TGTGCCAGCAGCGTAGAACTAGCGGTCACCGGGGAGCTGTTTTTT.

In its sample, this clone was seen a few times. This rearrangement joins TRBV3-1 (or the pseudogene TRBV3-2) to TRBJ2-7, with D possibly matching TRBD1 (5 bases). CDR1 is LGHDT, CDR2 YNNKEL, per germline (reference sequence). The CDR3 covers 12 residues. Trimming stripped 2 bases from V and 4 bases from J, with 6 bases between. CDR3 sequence (DNA): TGTGCCAGCAGCCAATACAGGTACGAGCAGTACTTC. Translating it yields CASSQYRYEQYF.

J is TRBJ1-2 and V is TRBV6-2 or TRBV6-3; D gene unclear. The V gene's germline CDR1 is MNHEY and CDR2 SVGEGT. The CDR3 has 15 residues. V gave up 2 bases and J gave up 5 bases, with 15 bases separating them. The CDR3: CASSYRSPVIYGYTF. CDR3 nucleotide sequence: TGTGCCAGCAGTTACAGGTCTCCGGTGATATATGGCTACACCTTC.

This chain links TRBV10-1 with TRBJ2-3; D is possibly TRBD1 or TRBD2 (5 bases each). Germline lookup yields CDR1 WNHNN and CDR2 SYGVQD (reference sequence). The V and J ends lost 6 bases and 6 bases respectively, with 10 bases between them. The CDR3 sequence is 12 residues long. The CDR3 spells CASSRDGDTQYF. CDR3 nucleotides: TGCGCCAGCAGCCGGGACGGGGATACGCAGTATTTT.

The chain has TRBV5-1 and TRBJ1-4, with D possibly TRBD1 on 5 matching bases. From germline, CDR1 is SGHRS and CDR2 YFSETQ. The CDR3 loop spans 16 amino acids. Trimming took off 4 bases at V and 0 bases at J, with 13 bases between the two ends. This CDR3 is CASSEGVGATNEKLFF. Here the CDR3 DNA reads TGCGCCAGCAGCGAGGGAGTGGGGGCAACTAATGAAAAACTGTTTTTT.

The chain links TRBV6-5 to TRBJ1-5; D perhaps matches TRBD1 (5 bases). Looked up from germline, CDR1 is MNHEY and CDR2 is SVGAGI. The CDR3 totals 15 residues. V was cut by 8 bases and J by 0 bases, with 14 bases left in between. The CDR3, as DNA: TGTGCCAGCCTCCCCTCGGGGGATAGCAATCAGCCCCAGCATTTT. Its translation is CASLPSGDSNQPQHF.

The chain carries TRBV6-5 and TRBJ2-1; 8 positions agree with TRBD2. The germline CDR1 and CDR2 sequences are MNHEY and SVGAGI. The CDR3 is made up of 14 amino acids. Unmatched junction bases numbered 11, after V lost 7 bases and J lost 9 bases. CDR3 region: CASKSGLAYAEQFF. CDR3 nucleotides: TGTGCCAGCAAATCCGGACTAGCTTATGCTGAGCAGTTCTTC.

The chain couples TRBV27 to TRBJ2-1; D possibly corresponds to TRBD2 (6 bases). Deletions cut 3 bases from V and 8 bases from J, with 20 bases between. The germline V gene encodes CDR1 MNHEY and CDR2 SMNVEV (reference sequence). The CDR3 runs 16 residues. CDR3 region: CASSFPTGLIRDEQFF. CDR3 DNA: TGTGCCAGCAGTTTCCCAACGGGACTCATACGAGATGAGCAGTTCTTC.

The J gene is TRBJ2-7, the V gene TRBV19, with D unclear. This CDR3 is 15 amino acids long. CDR1 is LNHDA and CDR2 is SQIVND in the germline V gene (reference sequence). With 1 base removed from V and 6 bases from J, the gap between germline ends came to 16 bases. CDR3 nucleotide sequence: TGTGCCAGTAGTATAGGCCCCGCTACCCCGAGCGAGCAGTACTTC. It yields the protein CASSIGPATPSEQYF.

By sample share, this clone is medium-sized (0.01 to 0.1%). V usage is TRBV9 and J usage is TRBJ2-4; D not resolved. There are 15 residues in the CDR3. The germline V gene has CDR1 SGDLS and CDR2 YYNGEE. V lost 0 bases, J lost 3 bases, and 10 bases lay in between. CDR3: CASSVGNMGKNIQYF. The DNA of the CDR3 is TGTGCCAGCAGCGTAGGAAACATGGGCAAAAACATTCAGTACTTC.

The rearrangement links TRBV29-1 to TRBJ2-1; D ambiguous. The CDR3 has 12 amino acids. From germline, CDR1 is SQVTM and CDR2 ANQGSEA. V was cut by 4 bases and J by 5 bases, with 9 bases left in between. Here the CDR3 DNA reads TGCAGCGTTGTTGTTTGGGACAATGAGCAGTTCTTC. As protein: CSVVVWDNEQFF.

The chain uses TRBV7-9 and TRBJ1-6; 10 nucleotides line up with TRBD1. Germline V gene data show CDR1 as SEHNR and CDR2 as FQNEAQ (reference sequence). This CDR3 region has 15 residues. The trim removed 5 bases at V and 5 bases at J, leaving 3 bases unmatched. The CDR3: CASSRGTGDNSPLHF. CDR3 in DNA: TGTGCCAGCAGCCGTGGGACAGGGGATAATTCACCCCTCCACTTT.

This chain joins TRBV14 and TRBJ1-3, with D maybe TRBD1 (5 bases). Trimming took 6 bases from V and 0 from J, leaving 21 bases between them. The germline V gene has CDR1 SGHDN and CDR2 FVKESK. The CDR3 length is 18 residues. CDR3 in amino acids: CASSRGGVTVLSGNTIYF. In nucleotides, the CDR3 is TGTGCCAGCAGTCGGGGAGGGGTCACTGTACTCTCTGGAAACACCATATATTTT.

J is TRBJ1-2 and V is TRBV10-3; TRBD1 agrees at 7 bases. The CDR3 consists of 13 residues. J was trimmed by 5 bases and V by 3 bases; bases with no gene match: 3. Germline values: CDR1 ENHRY, CDR2 SYGVKD. The CDR3 loop reads CAISDGTEYGYTF. CDR3 bases: TGTGCCATCAGTGATGGGACAGAGTATGGCTACACCTTC.

The rearrangement links TRBV7-9 to TRBJ2-5; possible D gene TRBD2, 6 bases. The germline V gene encodes CDR1 SEHNR and CDR2 FQNEAQ (reference sequence). V was shortened by 4 bases and J by 4 bases, with 16 bases between the two germline ends. The CDR3 totals 15 residues. This chain's CDR3 is CASSSAGKYGETQYF. For the CDR3, the DNA is TGTGCCAGCAGCTCCGCGGGAAAATACGGAGAGACCCAGTACTTC. Full variable domain (remainder filled in from reference TRBV7-9 and TRBJ2-5): DTGVSQNPRHKITKRGQNVTFRCDPISEHNRLYWYRQTLGQGPEFLTYFQNEAQLEKSRLLSDRFSAERPKGSFSTLEIQRTEQGDSAMYLCASSSAGKYGETQYFGPGTRLLVL.

The V call is TRBV19, the J call TRBJ2-5; tentatively, D is TRBD2 (5 bases). The CDR3 totals 16 residues. Germline V lookup: CDR1 LNHDA, CDR2 SQIVND (reference sequence). Trimming took off 4 bases at V and 1 base at J, with 16 bases between the two ends. The CDR3 DNA is TGTGCCAGTAGTAGGGGAGCGTCGGTCCTCCAAGAGACCCAGTACTTC. Protein: CASSRGASVLQETQYF.

The chain is built from TRBV25-1 and TRBJ2-5; possible D gene TRBD1, 6 bases. The germline V gene encodes CDR1 MGHDK and CDR2 SYGVNS. The CDR3 sequence is 16 residues long. Trimming stripped 4 bases from V and 7 bases from J, with 22 bases between. The CDR3 DNA reads as TGTGCCAGCAGTGCTGTTACTGGAAGGGGGTCGAGGACCCAGTACTTC. Encoded protein: CASSAVTGRGSRTQYF. The full variable domain, completed using reference TRBV25-1 and TRBJ2-5, is EADIYQTPRYLVIGTGKKITLECSQTMGHDKMYWYQQDPGMELHLIHYSYGVNSTEKGDLSSESTVSRIRTEHFPLTLESARPSHTSQYLCASSAVTGRGSRTQYFGPGTRLLVL.

V usage is TRBV2 and J usage is TRBJ2-5, with 9 bases aligning to TRBD2. The CDR3 length is 14 residues. V dropped 6 bases and J dropped 2; count of bases not matched to a gene: 4. In germline, CDR1 is SNHLY, CDR2 FYNNEI. The CDR3 sequence is CASSAGLAQETQYF. The CDR3 DNA follows: TGTGCCAGCAGCGCAGGACTAGCGCAAGAGACCCAGTACTTC.

This clone appeared a few times. The rearrangement uses TRBV5-1 and TRBJ2-2, with TRBD2 identical over 14 bases. The trim removed 0 bases at V and 7 bases at J, leaving 23 bases unmatched. This CDR3 spans 23 amino acids. Germline V gene data show CDR1 as SGHRS and CDR2 as YFSETQ. The CDR3 here is CASSLEGGPLTGTSGGHLGELFF. DNA for the CDR3: TGCGCCAGCAGCTTGGAGGGCGGACCGCTTACCGGGACTAGCGGGGGACACCTCGGGGAGCTGTTTTTT.

The chain couples TRBV28 to TRBJ2-1; 7 bases match TRBD1. The CDR3 has 20 residues. Germline V gives CDR1 MDHEN, CDR2 SYDVKM. J lost 4 bases, V lost 8 bases, and 26 bases had no gene match. CDR3 loop: CASSRGSGFWERDGYNEQFF. The CDR3 bases are TGTGCCAGCTCCAGGGGGTCGGGGTTCTGGGAGCGAGACGGGTACAATGAGCAGTTCTTC.

The CDR3 is CSVGGQYSNQPQHF. CDR3 sequence (DNA): TGCAGCGTTGGCGGACAGTATAGCAATCAGCCCCAGCATTTT. This chain uses TRBV29-1 with TRBJ1-5, with D perhaps matching TRBD1 (6 bases). V lost 4 bases and J 0 bases, leaving 10 bases between the germline ends. Germline CDR1 SQVTM, CDR2 ANQGSEA. This CDR3 comprises 14 residues.

The chain links TRBV19 to TRBJ2-2; a weak D match, TRBD1 (5 bases). Germline V gives CDR1 LNHDA, CDR2 SQIVND (reference sequence). Between the trimmed V and J ends, which lost 3 bases and 5 bases, there was a span of 16 bases. The CDR3 extends over 16 amino acids. The DNA for the CDR3 is TGTGCCAGTAGTATCCCCCCAGGGTCAGGAACCGGGGAGCTGTTTTTT. This gives the protein CASSIPPGSGTGELFF.